This T cell receptor (beta chain) was captured in a study of T cell responses to AZD1222 COVID-19 vaccine. Libraries were prepared by immunoSEQ multiplex PCR; TCRdb keeps only in-frame clonotypes and omits some of them. This sample has 110,000 or so clones, with around 86% found just once. As concerns this clone: Its antigen is currently unknown. One junction end disagrees with the germline gene, perhaps due to a read error.

Whole-study findings and limits: Reportedly, nearly half of unique spike TCRs recognized epitopes outside B.1.351/B.1.1.7 mutations.

CDR1 and CDR2 from the germline V gene are SNHLY and FYNNEI. The CDR3 spans 9 residues. This chain uses TRBV2 with TRBJ1-1; no definite D call. The sequencing here drew on peripheral blood, taken 28 days after the second AZD1222 dose. This sequence originates from an adult who received the AZD1222 COVID-19 vaccine. This CDR3 reads CASSEEERF. In DNA, the CDR3 is TGTGCCAGCAGTGAAGAGGAGCGGTTT.